Listed below are T cell receptor beta chains from one sample, sequenced in a study of T-cell memory formation after mild COVID-19. TCRdb redid the calling of the 5' RACE reads with MiXCR, one entry per CDR3 protein. The table lists about 320,000 distinct CDR3 sequences, over 11% of them singletons. The source material was PBMCs or a T cell subset sorted from them (not recorded which). Receptors originate from a man younger than 35 who had mild COVID-19 (a few samples of this study predate the infection). Cell type and time point are not known. The CDR3 runs from the conserved cysteine through the conserved F or W. D genes are given only for firm matches.

TRBV18	NA	TRBJ1-1	CASSPTQLPNTEAFF
TRBV5-5	NA	TRBJ1-6	CASGPNSPLHF
TRBV15	NA	TRBJ1-3	CATSRQPGNTIYF
TRBV14	NA	TRBJ2-1	CASSHRNYNEQFF
TRBV4-1	NA	TRBJ1-6	CASSHALGPLHF
TRBV25-1	NA	TRBJ1-1	CASSEMEGSTEAFF
TRBV7-2	TRBD2	TRBJ2-1	CASSPGTSGDKQFF
TRBV7-9	NA	TRBJ1-3	CASSRSPGFPGNTIYF
TRBV7-2	NA	TRBJ2-2	CASSFTTAGELFF
TRBV20-1	TRBD1	TRBJ2-7	CSATPSDRGLEPNSYEQYF
TRBV7-9	TRBD2	TRBJ2-1	CASSSFGGGFDEQFF
TRBV20-1	TRBD1	TRBJ2-3	CSAHPGGTGGRVDTQYF
TRBV7-9	NA	TRBJ2-7	CASSHDEGEQYF
TRBV5-1	NA	TRBJ2-2	CASSSPQGVIRELFF
TRBV7-9	NA	TRBJ1-4	CASSRGKEKLFF
TRBV4-1	NA	TRBJ2-5	CASSHRSGGGETETQYF
TRBV18	NA	TRBJ1-1	CASSPPMEGRYTEAFF
TRBV27	NA	TRBJ1-1	CASSLGAVNTEAFF
TRBV5-1	NA	TRBJ1-2	CASSLGDLNYGYTF
TRBV25-1	NA	TRBJ1-2	CASSNTGLNGYTF
TRBV27	TRBD1	TRBJ1-1	CASGTGTANTEAFF
TRBV7-9	TRBD2	TRBJ2-1	CASIPGGSYNEQFF
TRBV20-1	NA	TRBJ1-5	CSAQAGANQPQHF
TRBV6-5	NA	TRBJ1-1	CASSYSTTANTEAFF
TRBV28	NA	TRBJ2-3	CASSLGGSPNIF
TRBV4-2	TRBD2	TRBJ2-4	CASSLAGEAKNIQYF
TRBV20-1	NA	TRBJ2-1	CSAPGSSYNEQFF
TRBV6-5	NA	TRBJ2-7	CASSSEPFYEQYF
TRBV3-1	NA	TRBJ2-1	CASSQGGAEQFF
TRBV5-1	NA	TRBJ2-5	CASSRGAPGETQYF
TRBV6-5	NA	TRBJ1-2	CASSPGFANYGYTF
TRBV12-3/TRBV12-4	TRBD2	TRBJ2-1	CATSLAGVAGGQQFF
TRBV25-1	TRBD2	TRBJ2-3	CASSAGTSGGRQYF
TRBV20-1	TRBD1	TRBJ1-1	CSAAPPDRGNTEAFF